The sequence of this T cell receptor beta chain was determined in a study of early T cells in non-severe SARS-CoV-2 infection. Broader study findings: Sequences matched to VDJdb favored anti-spike CD8 responses, while private and CD4 specificities were missed.

Each cDNA molecule carried a unique molecular identifier. One entry per CDR3 protein, called by TCRdb with MiXCR from the 5' RACE reads. The sample includes under 35,000 distinct CDR3 sequences, approximately 4.6% of them seen just once. The table lists this clonotype with many counts. Antigen: not known. Sample: whole blood. The receptor's source is an adult who was a healthcare worker with PCR-confirmed SARS-CoV-2 infection or an uninfected control (not recorded which).

Here the CDR3 reads CASSLALLERQETQYF. For the CDR3, the DNA is TGCGCCAGCAGCTTGGCTCTGTTGGAGCGACAAGAGACCCAGTACTTC. The V gene is TRBV5-1, the J gene TRBJ2-5; D ambiguous. This CDR3 is 16 amino acids long. Between the trimmed V and J ends, which lost 0 bases and 2 bases, there was a span of 14 bases. Germline CDR1 reads SGHRS; CDR2 reads YFSETQ. The full variable domain, completed using reference TRBV5-1 and TRBJ2-5, is KAGVTQTPRYLIKTRGQQVTLSCSPISGHRSVSWYQQTPGQGLQFLFEYFSETQRNKGNFPGRFSGRQFSNSRSEMNVSTLELGDSALYLCASSLALLERQETQYFGPGTRLLVL.